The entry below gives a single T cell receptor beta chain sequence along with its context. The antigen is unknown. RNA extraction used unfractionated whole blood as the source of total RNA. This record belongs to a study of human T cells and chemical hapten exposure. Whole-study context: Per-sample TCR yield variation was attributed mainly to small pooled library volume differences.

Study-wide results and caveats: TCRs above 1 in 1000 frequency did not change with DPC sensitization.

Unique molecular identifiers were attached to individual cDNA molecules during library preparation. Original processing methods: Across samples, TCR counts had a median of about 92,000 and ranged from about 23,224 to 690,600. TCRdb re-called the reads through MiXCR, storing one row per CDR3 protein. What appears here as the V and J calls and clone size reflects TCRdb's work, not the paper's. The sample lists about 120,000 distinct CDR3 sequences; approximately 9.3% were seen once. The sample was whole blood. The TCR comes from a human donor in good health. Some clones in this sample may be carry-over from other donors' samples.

CDR3 nucleotide sequence: TGCGCCAGCAGCCTGTCTGGGGGCACAGCCAATGAGCAGTTCTTC. This gives the protein CASSLSGGTANEQFF. The chain couples TRBV4-3 to TRBJ2-1, with D possibly TRBD1 on 6 matching bases. Germline-derived CDR1 and CDR2 are LGHNA and YSLEER. This CDR3 has 15 residues. Trimming left V 4 bases short and J 6 bases short, with 16 bases between.